This record covers a single T cell receptor (beta chain). Its target is not known. Sequencing used immunoSEQ multiplex PCR; TCRdb keeps in-frame clones, though not all of them. The sample has roughly 150,000 clones; about nine tenths are singletons. The source of the sample is a study of T cell responses to AZD1222 COVID-19 vaccine. As for the study in general: Pooled together were second doses at about 4 or about 12 weeks. Study-wide findings and caveats: Clonal diversity was possibly underestimated; the donors were predominantly white British and more often female.

The sequencing used peripheral blood, collected on day 0 of AZD1222 vaccination. The TCR sequence derives from an adult in good health.

The CDR3 bases are TGTGCCTGGATGGGCAGGGGCTCCTACAATGAGCAGTTCTTC. Translation gives CAWMGRGSYNEQFF. The V call is TRBV30, the J call TRBJ2-1, with D tentatively TRBD1 (6 bases). V lost 4 bases and J lost 0, with 10 bases in between. Germline CDR1 GTSNPN, CDR2 SVGIG (reference sequence). This CDR3 contains 14 residues.